This T cell receptor (beta chain) was profiled in a study of PD-1 blockade in classical Hodgkin lymphoma. For the study at large: On a schedule of every 2 weeks, patients received nivolumab 3 mg/kg intravenously. Study findings and constraints: CD8+ TCR diversity did not rise significantly by C4D1, unlike CD4+. Complete responders' diversity at baseline resembled that of newly diagnosed patients.

This CDR3 spans 15 amino acids. V lost 5 bases and J 0 bases, leaving 14 bases between the germline ends. CDR1 is SGHDN and CDR2 is FVKESK in the germline V gene. About this clone: Its antigen is unknown.

The time point is: cycle 4 day 1 (C4D1), after 6 weeks of nivolumab. All patients relapsed after autologous stem cell transplantation, and brentuximab vedotin exposure varied. Data came from immunoSEQ multiplex PCR; TCRdb stores just in-frame clones and leaves some out. The table includes roughly 100,000 clones, roughly nine tenths detected once. Here the sequenced sample was peripheral blood mononuclear cells (PBMCs), taken before the fourth cycle of nivolumab. The V gene is TRBV14, the J gene TRBJ2-7; D perhaps matches TRBD1 (6 bases). This sequence was found in a human donor with classical Hodgkin lymphoma. The CDR3 coding sequence is TGTGCCAGCAGCGTCCGGGACACGCTCTCCTACGAGCAGTACTTC. It is translated as CASSVRDTLSYEQYF.